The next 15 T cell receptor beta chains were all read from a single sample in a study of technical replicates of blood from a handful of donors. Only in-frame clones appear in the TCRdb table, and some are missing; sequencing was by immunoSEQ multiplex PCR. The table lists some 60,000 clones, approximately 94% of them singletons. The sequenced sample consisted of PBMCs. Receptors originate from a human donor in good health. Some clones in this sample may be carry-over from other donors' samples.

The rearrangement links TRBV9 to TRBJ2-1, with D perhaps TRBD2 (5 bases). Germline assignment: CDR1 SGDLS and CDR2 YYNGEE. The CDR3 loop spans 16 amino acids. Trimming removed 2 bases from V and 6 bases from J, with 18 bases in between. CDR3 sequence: CASSVYSTGKPNEQFF. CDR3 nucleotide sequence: TGTGCCAGCAGCGTTTACTCAACCGGGAAACCCAATGAGCAGTTCTTC.

The chain's CDR3 is CASSQVRSDTDTQYF. The CDR3 nucleotides read TGCGCCAGCAGCCAAGTCAGATCTGACACAGATACGCAGTATTTT. This sequence joins TRBV4-1 and TRBJ2-3; D remains unclear. The CDR3 loop spans 15 amino acids. Deletions cut 1 base from V and 2 bases from J, with 10 bases between. The germline V gene has CDR1 MGHRA and CDR2 YSYEKL.

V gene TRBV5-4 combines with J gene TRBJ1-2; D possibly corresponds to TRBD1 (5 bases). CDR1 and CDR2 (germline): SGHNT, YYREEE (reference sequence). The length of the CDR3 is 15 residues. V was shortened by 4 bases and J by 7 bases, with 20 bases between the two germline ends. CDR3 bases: TGTGCCAGCAGCCCGGAACTCGGGTCAGGGTTTGGCTACACCTTC. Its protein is CASSPELGSGFGYTF.

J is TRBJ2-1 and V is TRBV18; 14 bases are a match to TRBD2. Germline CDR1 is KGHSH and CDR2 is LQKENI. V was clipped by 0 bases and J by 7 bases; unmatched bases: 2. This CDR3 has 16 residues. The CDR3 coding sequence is TGTGCCAGCTCACCACCGGGACTAGCGGGAGTGAATGAGCAGTTCTTC. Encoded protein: CASSPPGLAGVNEQFF.

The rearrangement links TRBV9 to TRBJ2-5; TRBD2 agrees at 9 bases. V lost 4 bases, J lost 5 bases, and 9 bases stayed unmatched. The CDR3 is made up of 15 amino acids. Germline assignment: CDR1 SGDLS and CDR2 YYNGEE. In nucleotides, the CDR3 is TGTGCCAGCAGCTCTAGCGGGAATCCCAGCGAGACCCAGTACTTC. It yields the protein CASSSSGNPSETQYF.

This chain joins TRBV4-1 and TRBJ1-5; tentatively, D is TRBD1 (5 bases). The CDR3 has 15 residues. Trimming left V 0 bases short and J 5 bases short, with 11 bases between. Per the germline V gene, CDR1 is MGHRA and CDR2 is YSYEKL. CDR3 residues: CASSQDWQGYQPQHF. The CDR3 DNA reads TGCGCCAGCAGCCAAGATTGGCAGGGCTATCAGCCCCAGCATTTT.

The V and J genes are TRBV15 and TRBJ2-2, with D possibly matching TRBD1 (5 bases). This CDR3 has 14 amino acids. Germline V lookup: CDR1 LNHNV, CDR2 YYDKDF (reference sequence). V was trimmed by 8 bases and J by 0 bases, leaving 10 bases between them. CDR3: CATRQGSNTGELFF. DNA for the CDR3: TGTGCCACCCGCCAGGGATCGAACACCGGGGAGCTGTTTTTT.

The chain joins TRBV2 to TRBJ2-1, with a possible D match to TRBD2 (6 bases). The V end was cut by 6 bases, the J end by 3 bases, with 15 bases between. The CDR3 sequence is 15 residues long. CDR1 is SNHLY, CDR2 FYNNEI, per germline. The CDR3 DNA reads TGTGCCAGCAGGAAGGAAACTAGCTACTACAATGAGCAGTTCTTC. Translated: CASRKETSYYNEQFF. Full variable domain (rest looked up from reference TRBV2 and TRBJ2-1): EPEVTQTPSHQVTQMGQEVILRCVPISNHLYFYWYRQILGQKVEFLVSFYNNEISEKSEIFDDQFSVERPDGSNFTLKIRSTKLEDSAMYFCASRKETSYYNEQFFGPGTRLTVL.

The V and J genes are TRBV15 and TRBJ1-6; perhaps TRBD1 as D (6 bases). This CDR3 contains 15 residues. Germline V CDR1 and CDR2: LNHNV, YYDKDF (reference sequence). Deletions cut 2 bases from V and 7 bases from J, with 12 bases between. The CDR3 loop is CATSRSGQTNSPLHF. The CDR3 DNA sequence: TGTGCCACCAGCAGATCCGGACAGACAAATTCACCCCTCCACTTT.

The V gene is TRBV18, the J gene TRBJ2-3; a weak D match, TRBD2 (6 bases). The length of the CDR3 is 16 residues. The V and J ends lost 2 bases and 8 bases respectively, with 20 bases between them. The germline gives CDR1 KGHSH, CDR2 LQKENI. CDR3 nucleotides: TGTGCCAGCTCACCAGATTCCGGGAGAGTACGCAGTACGCAGTATTTT. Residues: CASSPDSGRVRSTQYF.

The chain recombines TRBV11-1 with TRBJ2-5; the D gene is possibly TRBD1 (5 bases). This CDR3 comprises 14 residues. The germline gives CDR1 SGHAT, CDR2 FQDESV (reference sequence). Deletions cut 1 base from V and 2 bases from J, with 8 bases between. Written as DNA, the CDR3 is TGTGCCAGCAGCTTAGTAGGGGCGCAAGAGACCCAGTACTTC. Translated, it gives CASSLVGAQETQYF.

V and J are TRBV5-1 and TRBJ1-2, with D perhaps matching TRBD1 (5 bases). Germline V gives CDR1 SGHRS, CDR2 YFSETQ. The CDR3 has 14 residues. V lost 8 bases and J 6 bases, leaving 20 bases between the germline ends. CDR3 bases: TGCGCCAGTAGGCAGGGCCGAGAGTTTAATGGCTACACCTTC. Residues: CASRQGREFNGYTF.

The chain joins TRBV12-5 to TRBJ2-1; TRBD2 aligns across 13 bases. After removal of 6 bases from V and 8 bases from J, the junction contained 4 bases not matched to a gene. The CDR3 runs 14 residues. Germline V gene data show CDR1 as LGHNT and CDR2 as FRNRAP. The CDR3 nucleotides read TGTGCTAGTGGAGGACTAGCGGGAGAAGATGAGCAGTTCTTC. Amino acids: CASGGLAGEDEQFF.

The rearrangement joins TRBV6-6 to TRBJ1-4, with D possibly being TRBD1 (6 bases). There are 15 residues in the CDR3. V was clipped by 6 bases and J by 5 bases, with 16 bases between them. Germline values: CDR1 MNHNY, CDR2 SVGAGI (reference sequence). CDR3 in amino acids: CASRPRTAQNEKLFF. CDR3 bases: TGTGCCAGCAGGCCCCGGACAGCCCAAAATGAAAAACTGTTTTTT.

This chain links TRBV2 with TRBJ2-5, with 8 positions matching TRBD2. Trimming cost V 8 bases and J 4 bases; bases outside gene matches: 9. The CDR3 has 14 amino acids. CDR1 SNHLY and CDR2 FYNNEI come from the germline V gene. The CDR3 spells CASEAGVAGETQYF. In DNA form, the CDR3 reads TGTGCCAGCGAAGCGGGAGTGGCCGGAGAGACCCAGTACTTC.